A single T cell receptor (beta chain) is shown here with its context. The antigen remains undetermined. This sample was included in a study of T cells in Graves' hyperthyroidism and ophthalmopathy. Regarding the study as a whole: A model built on 13 V-J features separated ophthalmopathy from stable hyperthyroidism.

Diagnoses used clinical symptoms, serum thyroxine and TRAb, thyroid ultrasound and orbital computed tomography. Authors of the study amplified TCR beta CDR3 regions from RNA transcripts. First-round RT-PCR of the TCR CDR3 relied on the HTBI primer set. TCRdb itself ran the multiplex PCR reads through MiXCR, one entry per CDR3 protein. The sample lists roughly 300,000 distinct CDR3 sequences; about 20% were seen once. The clonotype was recovered from a woman aged 45-60 years with Graves' hyperthyroidism. Specimen: blood.

In DNA form, the CDR3 reads TGTGCCAGCAGTTACGGGGGGGGAGTCTCCTACGAGCAGTACTTC. Protein sequence: CASSYGGGVSYEQYF. The chain joins TRBV6-6 to TRBJ2-7; 7 bases are a match to TRBD2. Losses at the gene ends were 2 bases for V and 0 bases for J; bases not matched to a gene: 4. This CDR3 contains 15 residues. Germline values: CDR1 MNHNY, CDR2 SVGAGI (reference sequence).